This T cell receptor beta chain was documented in a study of T cells in Graves' hyperthyroidism and ophthalmopathy. J lost 4 bases, V lost 4 bases, and 10 bases had no gene match. Germline CDR1 SGHVS, CDR2 FNYEAQ. This CDR3 is 18 amino acids long. Study-level findings and limits: The majority of expanded thyroid clonotypes above 0.001 also appeared in blood.

The sample holds a few counts of this clonotype. Its antigen remains unidentified. The study collected blood at first hyperthyroidism diagnosis, before any ophthalmopathy symptoms arose. Authors of the study amplified TCR beta CDR3 regions from RNA transcripts. Researchers ran a first-round RT-PCR on the TCR CDR3 using the HTBI primer set. TCRdb called the multiplex PCR reads again in MiXCR, with one record for every CDR3 protein. The sample has more than 550,000 distinct CDR3 sequences; 18% are singletons. The TCR originated in a woman between 50 and 59 years old with Graves' hyperthyroidism that later progressed to Graves' ophthalmopathy. The sample taken for sequencing was blood. The chain links TRBV7-6 to TRBJ2-2; 12 nucleotides align to TRBD2. CDR3: CASSSRLAGDQGTGELFF. The CDR3 DNA reads TGTGCCAGCAGCTCCAGACTAGCGGGGGACCAGGGCACCGGGGAGCTGTTTTTT.